Listed below are T cell receptor beta chains from one sample, sequenced in a study of cytomegalovirus exposure and HLA in healthy donors. TCRdb keeps only in-frame clones here, not all; method: immunoSEQ multiplex PCR. Of 95,000 to 100,000 clones listed, about 74% were seen once; the top ten hold about 1.8%. Sequencing was performed on PBMCs. All receptors derive from a male donor in good health and CMV-seronegative. Each CDR3 is given with its conserved first and last residue. Fields, in order: clone size, D gene, V gene, J gene, CDR3 DNA, CDR3 protein. The D gene is left open where the match is weak. Size tells how often a clone was seen (once, few, many) or the class of an expanded clone, and some rows leave it out.

abundance: NA; d_gene: NA; v_gene: TRBV5-1; j_gene: TRBJ1-6; CDR3nt: TGCGCCAGCAGCTCAGGAGGCGGTTCACCCCTCCACTTT; CDR3aa: CASSSGGGSPLHF
abundance: NA; d_gene: TRBD1; v_gene: TRBV7-6; j_gene: TRBJ2-3; CDR3nt: TGTGCCAGCAGCTTGGGGGACAGGCGCACAGATACGCAGTATTTT; CDR3aa: CASSLGDRRTDTQYF
abundance: NA; d_gene: TRBD2; v_gene: TRBV19; j_gene: TRBJ2-1; CDR3nt: TGTGCCAGTAGTATAGGGACTAGCGGGAGTTCCTACAATGAGCAGTTCTTC; CDR3aa: CASSIGTSGSSYNEQFF
abundance: few; d_gene: NA; v_gene: TRBV7-2; j_gene: TRBJ2-5; CDR3nt: TGTGCCAGCAGCCTGTACAGGACGTACCAAGAGACCCAGTACTTC; CDR3aa: CASSLYRTYQETQYF
abundance: once; d_gene: TRBD2; v_gene: TRBV6-4; j_gene: TRBJ2-5; CDR3nt: TGTGCCAGCAGTGACGAGCGGGAGGGCCAAGAGACCCAGTACTTC; CDR3aa: CASSDEREGQETQYF
abundance: NA; d_gene: TRBD2; v_gene: TRBV15; j_gene: TRBJ2-2; CDR3nt: TGTGCCACCAGCCCTTTAGGGGCTAGCGGGAGTAACGGGGAGCTGTTTTTT; CDR3aa: CATSPLGASGSNGELFF
abundance: NA; d_gene: NA; v_gene: TRBV28; j_gene: TRBJ1-1; CDR3nt: TGTGCCGGATCAAAAGCGGCCACTGAAGCTTTCTTT; CDR3aa: CAGSKAATEAFF
abundance: NA; d_gene: NA; v_gene: TRBV6-1; j_gene: TRBJ1-2; CDR3nt: TGTGCCAGCAGTGAAACTCTAGGGACACCCATTCAGTACACCTTC; CDR3aa: CASSETLGTPIQYTF
abundance: NA; d_gene: NA; v_gene: TRBV5-4; j_gene: TRBJ1-1; CDR3nt: TGTGCCAGCAGCTTGGGTCCGAGTTACACTGAAGCTTTCTTT; CDR3aa: CASSLGPSYTEAFF
abundance: NA; d_gene: TRBD2; v_gene: TRBV27; j_gene: TRBJ2-3; CDR3nt: TGTGCCAGCAGTTATCTTCTAGCGGGAACAGATACGCAGTATTTT; CDR3aa: CASSYLLAGTDTQYF
abundance: few; d_gene: TRBD1; v_gene: TRBV4-1; j_gene: TRBJ1-5; CDR3nt: TGCGCCAGCAGCCATAGACAGGGAGGTCAGCCCCAGCATTTT; CDR3aa: CASSHRQGGQPQHF
abundance: NA; d_gene: NA; v_gene: TRBV28; j_gene: TRBJ2-1; CDR3nt: TGTGCCAGCAGTTCACGCCCCGACGTAGCGTTCTACAATGAGCAGTTCTTC; CDR3aa: CASSSRPDVAFYNEQFF
abundance: once; d_gene: NA; v_gene: TRBV6-6; j_gene: TRBJ2-3; CDR3nt: TGTGCCAGCAGTTACGGGGAGAGCACAGATACGCAGTATTTT; CDR3aa: CASSYGESTDTQYF
abundance: few; d_gene: TRBD2; v_gene: TRBV30; j_gene: TRBJ2-7; CDR3nt: TGTGCCTGGAGCGGGACTAGCGGGTTCTACGAGCAGTACTTC; CDR3aa: CAWSGTSGFYEQYF
abundance: NA; d_gene: NA; v_gene: TRBV13; j_gene: TRBJ2-7; CDR3nt: TGTGCCAGCAGCCGACAAATTGACAGTGCCTCCTACGAGCAGTACTTC; CDR3aa: CASSRQIDSASYEQYF
abundance: NA; d_gene: TRBD1; v_gene: TRBV29-1; j_gene: TRBJ1-1; CDR3nt: TGCAGCGTTGGGACAGGGGGCTCGTACACTGAAGCTTTCTTT; CDR3aa: CSVGTGGSYTEAFF
abundance: NA; d_gene: NA; v_gene: TRBV14; j_gene: TRBJ2-7; CDR3nt: TGTGCCAGCAGCGCCCGTATCAGCTCGTACGCTTCTTCGGGCGAGCAGTACTTC; CDR3aa: CASSARISSYASSGEQYF
abundance: NA; d_gene: NA; v_gene: TRBV5-4; j_gene: TRBJ1-3; CDR3nt: TGTGCCAGCAGCCTCCAGGGGTCTGGAAACACCATATATTTT; CDR3aa: CASSLQGSGNTIYF
abundance: NA; d_gene: TRBD2; v_gene: TRBV4-2; j_gene: TRBJ2-7; CDR3nt: TGTGCCAGCAGCCAAGATAGGCTAGCGGGAGGGAGCGGCTACGAGCAGTACTTC; CDR3aa: CASSQDRLAGGSGYEQYF
abundance: NA; d_gene: NA; v_gene: TRBV27; j_gene: TRBJ2-7; CDR3nt: TGTGCCAGCACCCAAATGGGGGGGCCCGTCGACGAGCAGTACTTC; CDR3aa: CASTQMGGPVDEQYF
abundance: NA; d_gene: TRBD2; v_gene: TRBV7-2; j_gene: TRBJ2-7; CDR3nt: TGTGCCAGCAGCCCCGGGAGGATATCCTACGAGCAGTACTTC; CDR3aa: CASSPGRISYEQYF
abundance: NA; d_gene: NA; v_gene: TRBV7-9; j_gene: TRBJ1-3; CDR3nt: TGTGCCAGCAGCTTAGCGCATTTGACGGGTGACTCTGGAAACACCATATATTTT; CDR3aa: CASSLAHLTGDSGNTIYF
abundance: once; d_gene: NA; v_gene: TRBV5-1; j_gene: TRBJ1-2; CDR3nt: TGCGCCAGCAGCCCCCGATCAGGGGTAGGGTATGGCTACACCTTC; CDR3aa: CASSPRSGVGYGYTF